This T cell receptor beta chain was identified during a study of cytomegalovirus exposure and HLA in healthy donors. Amplification used 60 Vbeta primers and 13 Jbeta primers. Libraries were prepared by immunoSEQ multiplex PCR; TCRdb keeps only in-frame clonotypes and omits some of them. The repertoire holds 150,000 to 250,000 clones, 70% to 80% seen once, with approximately 4.7% in the top ten. V shed 3 bases and J 4 bases; nucleotides not matched to a gene: 7. CDR3 length: 15 residues. The germline V gene has CDR1 SGHDN and CDR2 FVKESK. The TCR sequence derives from a woman aged 25-40 years in good health and CMV-seropositive. The V gene is TRBV14, the J gene TRBJ1-2, with 8 nucleotides matching TRBD1. The sample consisted of PBMCs. The CDR3 nucleotides are TGTGCCAGCAGCCAGTATACGGGACAGGCCTATGGCTACACCTTC. This codes for CASSQYTGQAYGYTF.